Each of the 29 T cell receptor beta chains below was sequenced from the same sample in a study of cytomegalovirus exposure and HLA in healthy donors. The PCR employed 60 Vbeta primers together with 13 Jbeta primers. Profiled with immunoSEQ multiplex PCR; TCRdb holds only in-frame clones, not every one. The sample shows approximately 30,000 clones, roughly 64% of them seen only once. Sequenced material: PBMCs. Every receptor here comes from a middle-aged man in good health and CMV-seropositive.

The chain uses TRBV9 and TRBJ1-3, with TRBD1 as a possible D gene (5 bases). The V end was cut by 2 bases, the J end by 6 bases, with 9 bases between. CDR1 and CDR2 (germline): SGDLS, YYNGEE. The CDR3 totals 13 residues. CDR3 protein: CASSVSQENTIYF. Here the CDR3 DNA reads TGTGCCAGCAGCGTTTCACAGGAAAACACCATATATTTT. Using reference TRBV9 and TRBJ1-3 for the parts outside the CDR3, the full variable domain is DSGVTQTPKHLITATGQRVTLRCSPRSGDLSVYWYQQSLDQGLQFLIQYYNGEERAKGNILERFSAQQFPDLHSELNLSSLELGDSALYFCASSVSQENTIYFGEGSWLTVV.

The chain combines TRBV6-4 with TRBJ2-7, with D possibly being TRBD2 (6 bases). V was pared by 5 bases and J by 0 bases, with 11 bases between. The CDR3 is 14 residues long. Germline V lookup: CDR1 MRHNA, CDR2 SNTAGT. CDR3 in amino acids: CASSLGGGSYEQYF. CDR3 sequence (DNA): TGTGCCAGCAGTCTGGGGGGAGGCTCCTACGAGCAGTACTTC.

This clone was recorded once. V usage is TRBV19 and J usage is TRBJ2-6, with TRBD2 matching 7 bases. There are 16 residues in the CDR3. J lost 4 bases, V lost 0 bases, and 3 bases had no gene match. Germline V lookup: CDR1 LNHDA, CDR2 SQIVND (reference sequence). CDR3 region: CASSIEGGFGANVLTF. CDR3 sequence (DNA): TGTGCCAGTAGTATAGAGGGGGGGTTCGGGGCCAACGTCCTGACTTTC.

CDR3 residues: CASSRGQQETQYF. The CDR3 DNA reads as TGTGCCAGCAGCCGGGGACAGCAAGAGACCCAGTACTTC. V gene TRBV7-2 combines with J gene TRBJ2-5; 7 bases agree with TRBD1. CDR3 size: 13 residues. V lost 5 bases, J lost 2 bases, and 2 bases stayed unmatched. CDR1 and CDR2 from the germline V gene are SGHTA and FQGNSA.

V is TRBV7-2 and J is TRBJ2-2; TRBD2 matches at 8 bases. The CDR3 covers 16 residues. Germline loops: CDR1 SGHTA, CDR2 FQGNSA. The J segment lost 4 bases and the V segment lost 4 bases, leaving 8 bases of the junction unmatched. For the CDR3, the DNA is TGTGCCAGCAGCTGGGTCGGGGGGGCCGGCACCGGGGAGCTGTTTTTT. This translates into CASSWVGGAGTGELFF.

The chain is built from TRBV4-2 and TRBJ2-3; 12 nucleotides line up with TRBD1. V was pared by 0 bases and J by 5 bases, with 9 bases of the junction left unmatched. CDR1 and CDR2 (germline): LGHNA, YNFKEQ. The CDR3 is made up of 18 amino acids. CDR3 sequence: CASSQERDRGRGGDTQYF. Here the CDR3 DNA reads TGTGCCAGCAGCCAAGAAAGGGACAGGGGGCGGGGTGGAGATACGCAGTATTTT.

V gene TRBV18 combines with J gene TRBJ1-4, with D perhaps matching TRBD1 (5 bases). CDR3 length equals 14 residues. Trimming cost V 5 bases and J 0 bases, with 7 bases left between them. Germline V gives CDR1 KGHSH, CDR2 LQKENI. The CDR3 bases are TGTGCCAGCTCAGCGACAGCAACTAATGAAAAACTGTTTTTT. Protein sequence: CASSATATNEKLFF.

This chain connects TRBV11-1 to TRBJ2-7; 8 bases are shared with TRBD1. V dropped 10 bases and J dropped 4; count of bases not matched to a gene: 12. There are 14 residues in the CDR3. The germline gives CDR1 SGHAT, CDR2 FQDESV (reference sequence). The CDR3 region has the DNA TGTGCCACCACTGCCTACCAGGGGGCTTACGAGCAGTACTTC. It encodes CATTAYQGAYEQYF.

The chain recombines TRBV15 with TRBJ2-2, with D possibly matching TRBD1 (6 bases). This CDR3 contains 17 residues. Deletions cut 5 bases from V and 2 bases from J, with 18 bases between. Germline V CDR1 and CDR2: LNHNV, YYDKDF (reference sequence). The CDR3 DNA follows: TGTGCCACCAGCGGGAATCGGACAGTCCGCAACACCGGGGAGCTGTTTTTT. It translates to CATSGNRTVRNTGELFF.

The gene calls are TRBV6-5 and TRBJ1-4, with 7 positions matching TRBD1. Germline V gene lookup returns CDR1 MNHEY and CDR2 SVGAGI. The V gene end was trimmed by 0 bases and the J gene end by 8 bases; junction bases not matched to a gene: 0. There are 13 residues in the CDR3. The CDR3 coding sequence is TGTGCCAGCAGTTACTCAGGGGGCGAAAAACTGTTTTTT. This gives the protein CASSYSGGEKLFF.

This clone was counted a few times. The V gene is TRBV4-2, the J gene TRBJ2-6, with a possible D match to TRBD2 (6 bases). Germline V gene lookup returns CDR1 LGHNA and CDR2 YNFKEQ. The V end lost 5 bases, the J end lost 0 bases, and 8 bases lay between the germline ends. The CDR3 contains 15 residues. Here the CDR3 reads CASSGRGSGANVLTF. CDR3 coding DNA: TGTGCCAGCAGCGGGCGGGGCTCTGGGGCCAACGTCCTGACTTTC.

This sequence joins TRBV5-1 and TRBJ2-5; TRBD2 is a possible D gene (7 bases). The CDR3 runs 14 residues. CDR1 is SGHRS and CDR2 is YFSETQ in the germline V gene. Trimming pared 4 bases from V and 7 bases from J, leaving 17 bases between. The CDR3 is CASSQGQREGTQYF. The CDR3 coding sequence is TGCGCCAGCAGCCAAGGACAGAGGGAGGGGACCCAGTACTTC.

The rearrangement joins TRBV29-1 to TRBJ1-2; 9 positions match TRBD1. J gave up 0 bases and V 7 bases, and 6 bases lay outside the gene matches. The CDR3 has 14 amino acids. The germline CDR1 and CDR2 sequences are SQVTM and ANQGSEA. CDR3 in amino acids: CSGSGTGSNYGYTF. CDR3 bases: TGCAGCGGCTCCGGGACAGGGTCTAACTATGGCTACACCTTC.

The V gene is TRBV7-3, the J gene TRBJ2-1; 8 bases are shared with TRBD2. J was trimmed by 6 bases and V by 5 bases; bases with no gene match: 15. This CDR3 is 17 amino acids long. Germline CDR1 SGHTA, CDR2 FQGTGA. The CDR3 sequence is CASSLIVSGGDGNEQFF. The CDR3 bases are TGTGCCAGCAGCCTCATTGTTTCCGGGGGGGACGGCAATGAGCAGTTCTTC.

This clone was seen once. J is TRBJ2-7 and V is TRBV5-1, with 9 positions matching TRBD2. Germline V gene sequence: CDR1 SGHRS, CDR2 YFSETQ. This CDR3 has 18 amino acids. Trimming at V came to 4 bases and at J to 3 bases, leaving 17 bases not matched to a gene. The CDR3 coding sequence is TGCGCCAGCAGCAAGGACGCTAGCGGGGCGGGGGGGAGCTACGAGCAGTACTTC. Its translation is CASSKDASGAGGSYEQYF.

The chain joins TRBV5-5 to TRBJ1-5; 8 bases match TRBD1. The CDR3 sequence is 17 residues long. Germline V gene sequence: CDR1 SGHKS, CDR2 YYEKEE (reference sequence). The trim removed 4 bases at V and 0 bases at J, leaving 9 bases unmatched. As DNA, the CDR3 is TGTGCCAGCAGCGACCTCCGGGACAGGACTAGCAATCAGCCCCAGCATTTT. Its translation: CASSDLRDRTSNQPQHF.

V is TRBV9 and J is TRBJ2-7; 8 positions agree with TRBD1. From germline, CDR1 is SGDLS and CDR2 YYNGEE. The CDR3 has 15 amino acids. J lost 3 bases, V lost 3 bases, and 8 bases had no gene match. The CDR3 coding sequence is TGTGCCAGCAGCGGAACAGGGGGTCGGGACTACGAGCAGTACTTC. Its translation: CASSGTGGRDYEQYF.

The chain couples TRBV5-1 to TRBJ1-1; no clear D gene. Trimming took 1 base from V and 6 from J, leaving 7 bases between them. The V gene's germline CDR1 is SGHRS and CDR2 YFSETQ. This CDR3 is 12 amino acids long. The CDR3 region has the DNA TGCGCCAGCAGCTTGACAGCAGCTGAAGCTTTCTTT. Translated: CASSLTAAEAFF. The whole variable domain, filled in from reference TRBV5-1 and TRBJ1-1, reads KAGVTQTPRYLIKTRGQQVTLSCSPISGHRSVSWYQQTPGQGLQFLFEYFSETQRNKGNFPGRFSGRQFSNSRSEMNVSTLELGDSALYLCASSLTAAEAFFGQGTRLTVV.

The chain couples TRBV10-1 to TRBJ2-3, with TRBD1 as a possible D gene (6 bases). The length of the CDR3 is 16 residues. Germline CDR1 is WNHNN and CDR2 is SYGVQD (reference sequence). Trimming shortened V by 3 bases and J by 5 bases, and 18 bases separated the two germline ends. CDR3 in amino acids: CASSERGNIPEDTQYF. Here the CDR3 DNA reads TGCGCCAGCAGTGAAAGGGGGAACATCCCGGAAGATACGCAGTATTTT.

Sample share makes this clone medium-sized. This chain connects TRBV7-9 to TRBJ1-5, with D tentatively TRBD1 (6 bases). Trimming cost V 1 base and J 3 bases, with 13 bases left between them. CDR1 is SEHNR and CDR2 is FQNEAQ in the germline V gene (reference sequence). The CDR3 loop spans 16 amino acids. CDR3 sequence (DNA): TGTGCCAGCAGCTTAGATCCGGGGGGCCCCAATCAGCCCCAGCATTTT. Protein sequence: CASSLDPGGPNQPQHF.

This sequence joins TRBV6-5 and TRBJ1-3; D remains ambiguous. V was cut by 5 bases and J by 0 bases, with 8 bases left in between. This CDR3 region has 14 residues. The germline V gene encodes CDR1 MNHEY and CDR2 SVGAGI. The CDR3 DNA is TGTGCCAGCAGTCAACAGAACTCTGGAAACACCATATATTTT. Its translation is CASSQQNSGNTIYF.

This clone was seen a handful of times. The rearrangement uses TRBV5-6 and TRBJ2-7; D is undetermined. V gave up 0 bases and J gave up 6 bases, with 7 bases separating them. CDR3 size: 12 residues. Germline V gene sequence: CDR1 SGHDT, CDR2 YYEEEE. Here the CDR3 reads CASSLDSGEQYF. CDR3 nucleotides: TGTGCCAGCAGCTTGGACAGTGGCGAGCAGTACTTC.

V is TRBV6-5 and J is TRBJ2-5; TRBD1 matches at 8 bases. The trim removed 4 bases at V and 5 bases at J, leaving 6 bases unmatched. Looked up from germline, CDR1 is MNHEY and CDR2 is SVGAGI. This CDR3 has 14 residues. Here the CDR3 DNA reads TGTGCCAGCAGTTCGACAGGGGTATGGGAGACCCAGTACTTC. Translation: CASSSTGVWETQYF.

V usage is TRBV9 and J usage is TRBJ2-2; 7 nucleotides match TRBD1. The J segment lost 1 base and the V segment lost 3 bases, leaving 6 bases of the junction unmatched. This CDR3 is built from 16 residues. Germline V gene lookup returns CDR1 SGDLS and CDR2 YYNGEE. This CDR3 is CASSDDRAGNTGELFF. The CDR3 DNA reads TGTGCCAGCAGCGACGACAGGGCGGGGAACACCGGGGAGCTGTTTTTT.

V is TRBV19 and J is TRBJ1-2; TRBD1 might be the D (5 bases). The CDR3 is 15 residues long. V lost 7 bases and J lost 0, with 15 bases in between. Germline V lookup: CDR1 LNHDA, CDR2 SQIVND (reference sequence). In nucleotides, the CDR3 is TGTGCCAGTACTCCTGGCGGGGGAGCTAACTATGGCTACACCTTC. Protein: CASTPGGGANYGYTF.

The genes are TRBV23-1 and TRBJ1-1; D gene uncertain. TRBV23-1 is an open reading frame, and its role is uncertain. CDR3 length: 14 amino acids. The germline V and J ends were trimmed by 8 bases and 11 bases, with 24 bases remaining between them. CDR3 amino acids: CASPFGQEAVAAFF. For the CDR3, the DNA is TGCGCCAGCCCCTTTGGGCAGGAGGCCGTCGCGGCTTTCTTT.

V gene TRBV18 combines with J gene TRBJ2-2, with D hard to call. Trimming pared 3 bases from V and 0 bases from J, leaving 11 bases between. The CDR3 totals 16 residues. Germline-derived CDR1 and CDR2 are KGHSH and LQKENI. The chain's CDR3 is CASSPLTRPNTGELFF. For the CDR3, the DNA is TGTGCCAGCTCACCCCTGACACGTCCGAACACCGGGGAGCTGTTTTTT. The whole variable domain, remainder taken from reference TRBV18 and TRBJ2-2, is NAGVMQNPRHLVRRRGQEARLRCSPMKGHSHVYWYRQLPEEGLKFMVYLQKENIIDESGMPKERFSAEFPKEGPSILRIQQVVRGDSAAYFCASSPLTRPNTGELFFGEGSRLTVL.

This clone was seen a single time. This sequence joins TRBV19 and TRBJ1-2; possibly TRBD1 for D (5 bases). Trimming stripped 3 bases from V and 3 bases from J, with 8 bases between. This CDR3 has 13 residues. Germline V lookup: CDR1 LNHDA, CDR2 SQIVND (reference sequence). The CDR3 nucleotides are TGTGCCAGTAGTATGACAGTTGACTATGGCTACACCTTC. Translated, it gives CASSMTVDYGYTF.

This clone was observed a handful of times. V is TRBV19 and J is TRBJ1-1; 9 bases line up with TRBD1. This CDR3 has 15 residues. Germline V gene sequence: CDR1 LNHDA, CDR2 SQIVND (reference sequence). V lost 3 bases, J lost 2 bases, and 4 bases stayed unmatched. The CDR3 here is CASSMGQGTNTEAFF. The CDR3, as DNA: TGTGCCAGTAGTATGGGACAGGGCACAAACACTGAAGCTTTCTTT.